This T cell receptor beta chain derives from a study of OX40 agonist ivuxolimab in advanced cancers. This CDR3 contains 14 residues. Germline values: CDR1 MNHNS, CDR2 SASEGT. Trimming removed 7 bases from V and 9 bases from J; junction bases left unmatched: 13. Sequencing used immunoSEQ multiplex PCR; TCRdb keeps in-frame clones, though not all of them. The sample records 82,000 or so clones, around nine tenths being singletons. The chain links TRBV6-1 to TRBJ2-3; 7 nucleotides line up with TRBD1. This receptor was taken from an adult with an advanced solid tumor such as melanoma, head and neck, liver or kidney cancer. Sequences were derived from CD4+ or CD8+ T cells sorted from blood, sampled in a trial of the OX40 agonist ivuxolimab. The CDR3 coding sequence is TGTGCCAGCACCTCACCGGGACAGCGAAGCACGCAGTATTTT. It translates to CASTSPGQRSTQYF.